The sample holds a few counts of the clone carrying this TCR beta chain. Its specificity is unknown. Trimming took 6 bases from V and 5 from J; bases not matched to a gene: 6. CDR1 MDHEN and CDR2 SYDVKM come from the germline V gene. This CDR3 comprises 14 residues. This specimen comes from a study of beta chain features in type 1 diabetes. Study-level background: Patients looked much like healthy donors when it came to age, gender and cell yields. Study findings and constraints: Researchers report that Type 1 diabetes patients had moderately but significantly shorter TCRB CDR3s across all four CD4+ subsets. A cDNA-based sequencing approach could over-represent cells with high TCR expression.

Expressed TCRB transcripts got sequenced, as all isolated RNA was reverse transcribed. About 3.57 million reads, on average, came from each naive, central memory and regulatory T cell sample. TCRdb's copy holds only in-frame clones and misses some; the assay was immunoSEQ multiplex PCR. The table lists 600,000 to 700,000 clones, around 12% of them singletons. The sample comprised naive CD4+ T cells from blood. V usage is TRBV28 and J usage is TRBJ1-5, with 8 positions matching TRBD1. The source of this sequence is a man aged 25-45 years with type 1 diabetes. CDR3 sequence reads: CASSPGTGHQPQHF. The CDR3 DNA follows: TGTGCCAGCAGCCCAGGGACAGGCCATCAGCCCCAGCATTTT.